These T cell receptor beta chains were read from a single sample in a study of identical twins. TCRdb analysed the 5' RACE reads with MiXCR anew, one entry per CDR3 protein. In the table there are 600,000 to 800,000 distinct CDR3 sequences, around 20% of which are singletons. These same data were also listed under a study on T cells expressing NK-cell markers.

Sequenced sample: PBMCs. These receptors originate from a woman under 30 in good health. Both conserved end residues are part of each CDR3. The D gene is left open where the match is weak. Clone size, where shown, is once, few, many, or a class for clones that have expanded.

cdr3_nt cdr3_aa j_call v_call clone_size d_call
TGTGCCAGCAGGCAGACAGGGGTGAACACCGGGGAGCTGTTTTTT CASRQTGVNTGELFF TRBJ2-2 TRBV12-3/TRBV12-4 NA TRBD1
TGCGCCAGCAGCTTGGGTGGGACACTCCTCTACGAGCAGTACTTC CASSLGGTLLYEQYF TRBJ2-7 TRBV5-1 NA NA
TGCAGTGCTAGAGATGTGGACAGGGTATGGACTGAAGCTTTCTTT CSARDVDRVWTEAFF TRBJ1-1 TRBV20-1 many TRBD1
TGCGCCAGCAGCCGAAGCGAGGCCGGGGCCAACGTCCTGACTTTC CASSRSEAGANVLTF TRBJ2-6 TRBV5-1 NA NA
TGCAGTGCCCAAGAACAGGGTCCTGAAGCTTTCTTT CSAQEQGPEAFF TRBJ1-1 TRBV20-1 few NA
TGTGCCAGCAGTGTAACCGGACAGGACACTGAAGCTTTCTTT CASSVTGQDTEAFF TRBJ1-1 TRBV25-1 few TRBD1
TGCGCCAGCCAGGCAGCATCCTACAATGAGCAGTTCTTC CASQAASYNEQFF TRBJ2-1 TRBV10-1 few NA
TGCAGTGCTAGAGCGGATTGGGGCAAAAACATTCAGTACTTC CSARADWGKNIQYF TRBJ2-4 TRBV20-1 few NA
TGCAGTGCTATCGGGACTAGCGGAGGCTACGAGCAGTACTTC CSAIGTSGGYEQYF TRBJ2-7 TRBV20-1 few TRBD2
TGTGCCAGCAGCTTAGGCCATACCATCGAGCAGTACTTC CASSLGHTIEQYF TRBJ2-7 TRBV13 NA NA
TGTGCCAGCAGTTTCGAACAGGGAAGAATTCAGTACTTC CASSFEQGRIQYF TRBJ2-4 TRBV6-5 NA NA
TGCAGTGCTAGTTTCACGGGAGCCGTCTATGAGCAGTTCTTC CSASFTGAVYEQFF TRBJ2-1 TRBV20-1 NA NA
TGCGCCAGCAGCTTGTTCGGACAGCTATCCGGCTACACCTTC CASSLFGQLSGYTF TRBJ1-2 TRBV5-1 NA NA
TGCAGCGTCCCGGGACAGGGAATGGGGGGGCAGTACTTC CSVPGQGMGGQYF TRBJ2-7 TRBV29-1 many TRBD1
TGTGCCACCAGTGATGCTACACGGGGGGCGAATGAGCAGTTCTTC CATSDATRGANEQFF TRBJ2-1 TRBV24-1 few NA
TGTGCCAGCAATCGGAGAGCTTCCCAAGAGACCCAGTACTTC CASNRRASQETQYF TRBJ2-5 TRBV6-1 NA NA
TGTGCCAGCAGCTCCGACAGGGTGGCTGAAGCTTTCTTT CASSSDRVAEAFF TRBJ1-1 TRBV5-4 NA TRBD1
TGTGCCAGTAAGAAATCCGACAATGAGCAGTTCTTC CASKKSDNEQFF TRBJ2-1 TRBV19 NA NA
TGCGCCAGCAGCTTGACGGGTCTAGCCAAAAACATTCAGTACTTC CASSLTGLAKNIQYF TRBJ2-4 TRBV5-1 many NA
TGTGCCAGCTCACCACGCACCGGGGGTAGCAATCAGCCCCAGCATTTT CASSPRTGGSNQPQHF TRBJ1-5 TRBV18 NA NA
TGCGCCAGCAGCTCGGACCCGAGCTCTGGGGCCAACGTCCTGACTTTC CASSSDPSSGANVLTF TRBJ2-6 TRBV5-1 NA NA
TGCAGCGTTGGGGCAGGGCAGTTCTTC CSVGAGQFF TRBJ2-1 TRBV29-1 many NA
TGTGCCAGCAGCCCATTAACAGGGAATGAGCAGTTCTTC CASSPLTGNEQFF TRBJ2-1 TRBV11-2 NA NA
TGTGCCAGCAGCTTAGGATTCCGGGGCACCGGGGAGCTGTTTTTT CASSLGFRGTGELFF TRBJ2-2 TRBV7-2 few NA
TGTGCCACCAGTGATCATGGGTCGACAGATACGCAGTATTTT CATSDHGSTDTQYF TRBJ2-3 TRBV24-1 NA NA
TGCAGTGCTAGAACGGACAGGGTATTAGATACGCAGTATTTT CSARTDRVLDTQYF TRBJ2-3 TRBV20-1 NA TRBD1
TGCAGCGCACAGCAAACGAACACTGAAGCTTTCTTT CSAQQTNTEAFF TRBJ1-1 TRBV29-1 NA NA
TGTGCCAGCAGCCGGGGCAGATTAGATACGCAGTATTTT CASSRGRLDTQYF TRBJ2-3 TRBV11-2 few NA
TGTGCCAGCAGCTTCCGACTAGCGGGAGACACCGGGGAGCTGTTTTTT CASSFRLAGDTGELFF TRBJ2-2 TRBV7-9 many TRBD2
TGTGCCAGCGGATTAGCGCCTCAAGAGACCCAGTACTTC CASGLAPQETQYF TRBJ2-5 TRBV12-3/TRBV12-4 few NA
TGTGCCAGCAGGGACTACCCCCAAGTAGATGAGCAGTTCTTC CASRDYPQVDEQFF TRBJ2-1 TRBV12-3/TRBV12-4 NA NA
TGCAGTGCTAGAGATGCGGGGGTGGGAGAGACCCAGTACTTC CSARDAGVGETQYF TRBJ2-5 TRBV20-1 NA TRBD2
TGTGCCAGCAGTTATCTCGGAGCTGGAAACACCATATATTTT CASSYLGAGNTIYF TRBJ1-3 TRBV6-5 few NA
TGCAGTGCTTGGCTAGCGGGAGCCGGCGGGGAGCTGTTTTTT CSAWLAGAGGELFF TRBJ2-2 TRBV20-1 NA TRBD2
TGTGCCAGCAGCTGGCCGGGACAGGGTAAATACGAGCAGTACTTC CASSWPGQGKYEQYF TRBJ2-7 TRBV14 many TRBD1
TGTGCCAGCGGCCGAAACGAAGCAGGGGAACATGGCTACACCTTC CASGRNEAGEHGYTF TRBJ1-2 TRBV12-3/TRBV12-4 NA NA
TGCAGTGCTAGAGATAGGCGGGGCCGGAGCTACAATGAGCAGTTCTTC CSARDRRGRSYNEQFF TRBJ2-1 TRBV20-1 many NA
TGTGCCAGCAGCTTGAAGAGCGGGGGGGCAGATACGCAGTATTTT CASSLKSGGADTQYF TRBJ2-3 TRBV5-5 NA TRBD2
TGTGCCAGCAGACCCCATCAGGGGGCCCTCACAGATACGCAGTATTTT CASRPHQGALTDTQYF TRBJ2-3 TRBV6-5 many TRBD1
TGTGCCAGCAGGGCAGGCGTCTCACCCACACATCCGGGACTAGCAGTAGATACGCAGTATTTT CASRAGVSPTHPGLAVDTQYF TRBJ2-3 TRBV6-2/TRBV6-3 many TRBD2
TGCAGTGGCCGGCCTTGGGGCACCGGGGAGCTGTTTTTT CSGRPWGTGELFF TRBJ2-2 TRBV20-1 few NA
TGTGCCAGCAGCGGGGACTCCGGGACAGTGCCTTACAATGAGCAGTTCTTC CASSGDSGTVPYNEQFF TRBJ2-1 TRBV9 few NA
TGTGCCAGCAGACCCCGACAGGGTTGGACAGATACGCAGTATTTT CASRPRQGWTDTQYF TRBJ2-3 TRBV12-3/TRBV12-4 NA TRBD1
TGCAGTGCTAGAGACCTACAGGGAGATACGCAGTATTTT CSARDLQGDTQYF TRBJ2-3 TRBV20-1 many NA
TGCAGTGCTCTCACTACTACAGGGGGACCTGAAGCTTTCTTT CSALTTTGGPEAFF TRBJ1-1 TRBV20-1 NA TRBD1
TGCGCCAGCAGCTCTGGACTAGCGGGAGGGCCTAACACAGATACGCAGTATTTT CASSSGLAGGPNTDTQYF TRBJ2-3 TRBV5-1 NA TRBD2
TGTGCCAGCAGCTTGAACTGGGACAGGGGAAAGGAGACTGAAAAACTGTTTTTT CASSLNWDRGKETEKLFF TRBJ1-4 TRBV7-8 few TRBD1
TGTGCCATCAGTGAGTCCGGCGGTAATGGCTACACCTTC CAISESGGNGYTF TRBJ1-2 TRBV10-3 few NA